This TCR beta chain was recovered during a study of blood T cell repertoires in COVID-19. As for the study in general: T cells, B-cell-depleted T cells, or PBMCs supplied cDNA or gDNA.

This CDR3 spans 15 amino acids. J was trimmed by 2 bases and V by 5 bases; bases with no gene match: 7. The germline gives CDR1 SGHVS, CDR2 FNYEAQ. Produced via immunoSEQ multiplex PCR; TCRdb's table is partial and in-frame only. Counted here are some 390,000 clones, around 87% occurring once; the ten biggest clones make up 3%. J is TRBJ2-5 and V is TRBV7-6; 8 nucleotides match TRBD2. This sequence was found in a human donor in a cohort sampled during active COVID-19. Sequencing was done on a sample of peripheral blood. CDR3 sequence reads: CASSPGGTRQETQYF. In DNA form, the CDR3 reads TGTGCCAGCAGCCCGGGCGGGACTAGACAAGAGACCCAGTACTTC.